These T cell receptor beta chains were read from a single sample in a study of blood T cell repertoires in COVID-19. Data came from immunoSEQ multiplex PCR; TCRdb stores just in-frame clones and leaves some out. The table lists roughly 180,000 clones, 81% of them singletons. Sample: peripheral blood. The receptors derive from a woman in her thirties or forties with COVID-19, enrolled during active disease. Both conserved end residues are part of each CDR3. D genes are given only for firm matches. Some rows have no size entry. The others give once, few or many, or a class for an expanded clone.

abundance: .
d_gene: .
v_gene: TRBV7-9
j_gene: TRBJ2-7
len: 12
CDR3aa: CASSGAPSEQYF
CDR3nt: TGTGCCAGCAGCGGGGCCCCTTCCGAGCAGTACTTC

abundance: .
d_gene: .
v_gene: TRBV7-2
j_gene: TRBJ1-2
len: 13
CDR3aa: CASSLELIYGYTF
CDR3nt: TGTGCCAGCAGCTTAGAACTGATCTATGGCTACACCTTC

abundance: .
d_gene: .
v_gene: TRBV6-6
j_gene: TRBJ1-4
len: 14
CDR3aa: CASSSPRDNEKLFF
CDR3nt: TGTGCCAGCAGTTCCCCCAGGGATAATGAAAAACTGTTTTTT

abundance: .
d_gene: TRBD2
v_gene: TRBV6-5
j_gene: TRBJ2-7
len: 15
CDR3aa: CASSYAGGSSYEQYF
CDR3nt: TGTGCCAGCAGTTACGCGGGAGGGAGCTCCTACGAGCAGTACTTC

abundance: .
d_gene: .
v_gene: TRBV5-4
j_gene: TRBJ1-2
len: 17
CDR3aa: CASSFWGAGGADYGYTF
CDR3nt: TGTGCCAGCAGCTTTTGGGGTGCGGGGGGCGCGGACTATGGCTACACCTTC

abundance: .
d_gene: TRBD1
v_gene: TRBV5-4
j_gene: TRBJ1-1
len: 15
CDR3aa: CASQGTGVLDTEAFF
CDR3nt: TGTGCCAGCCAAGGGACAGGGGTGTTGGACACTGAAGCTTTCTTT

abundance: .
d_gene: .
v_gene: TRBV27
j_gene: TRBJ2-1
len: 15
CDR3aa: CASISGSPLSNEQFF
CDR3nt: TGTGCCAGCATTTCGGGGAGCCCTCTCTCCAATGAGCAGTTCTTC

abundance: few
d_gene: .
v_gene: TRBV6-1
j_gene: TRBJ2-1
len: 13
CDR3aa: CASSKTRGNEQFF
CDR3nt: TGTGCCAGCAGTAAAACTCGGGGGAATGAGCAGTTCTTC

abundance: few
d_gene: TRBD2
v_gene: TRBV2
j_gene: TRBJ2-1
len: 15
CDR3aa: CASSENLAGVSQGFF
CDR3nt: TGTGCCAGCAGTGAAAATCTCGCGGGGGTGTCTCAGGGGTTCTTC

abundance: few
d_gene: .
v_gene: TRBV7-2
j_gene: TRBJ1-5
len: 15
CDR3aa: CASSLFSLPNQPQHF
CDR3nt: TGTGCCAGCAGCTTATTTAGCCTCCCCAATCAGCCCCAGCATTTT

abundance: .
d_gene: .
v_gene: TRBV24-1
j_gene: TRBJ2-2
len: 14
CDR3aa: CATSDLSLTGELFF
CDR3nt: TGTGCCACCAGTGATCTGAGCCTCACCGGGGAGCTGTTTTTT